Presented here are 17 T cell receptor beta chains from one specimen sequenced in a study of T cell responses to AZD1222 COVID-19 vaccine (dated by TCRdb to the early 2020s). Library method: the immunoSEQ multiplex PCR assay. Held by TCRdb, this immuneACCESS table contains in-frame sequences only and omits some clones. Under half of the omission traces to an unresolved V gene where checked; the cause of the rest is unknown. The sample table records under 170,000 clones; more than 80% of these occur just once. The top ten clones comprise approximately 3% of the sample. In light of the paper, this sample's time point label describes: about 28 days (+/-7) after the second vaccine dose. This specimen consisted of peripheral blood, obtained 28 days after the second AZD1222 dose. The receptors derive from an adult who received the AZD1222 COVID-19 vaccine.

CDR3 amino acids: CASSVGQDYEQYF. The CDR3 coding sequence is TGTGCCAGCAGCGTCGGTCAGGACTACGAGCAGTACTTC. The chain links TRBV7-2 to TRBJ2-7; D remains unclear. Trimming stripped 5 bases from V and 3 bases from J, with 11 bases between. Germline V gene sequence: CDR1 SGHTA, CDR2 FQGNSA. This CDR3 has 13 residues.

This chain connects TRBV7-8 to TRBJ2-7; D is unresolved. V was trimmed by 0 bases and J by 4 bases, leaving 10 bases between them. The germline gives CDR1 SGHVS, CDR2 FQNEAQ. The CDR3 is made up of 14 amino acids. In nucleotides, the CDR3 is TGTGCCAGCAGCTTAGCGGGATCTAAATACGAGCAGTACTTC. It translates to CASSLAGSKYEQYF.

The chain links TRBV14 to TRBJ2-5; D is undetermined. This CDR3 contains 13 residues. Per germline, CDR1 SGHDN and CDR2 FVKESK. Trimming shortened V by 5 bases and J by 3 bases, and 10 bases separated the two germline ends. CDR3 in amino acids: CASSNIIEETQYF. In nucleotides, the CDR3 is TGTGCCAGCAGCAACATCATCGAAGAGACCCAGTACTTC.

The J gene is TRBJ1-1, the V gene TRBV7-2; the match to TRBD1 covers 9 bases. J gave up 2 bases and V 5 bases, and 6 bases lay outside the gene matches. Germline values: CDR1 SGHTA, CDR2 FQGNSA. The CDR3 length is 15 residues. The CDR3, as DNA: TGTGCCAGCAGCCCGCACAGGGGGCGAAACACTGAAGCTTTCTTT. The encoded protein is CASSPHRGRNTEAFF.

The V gene is TRBV6-5, the J gene TRBJ1-2, with 7 bases fitting TRBD1. The CDR3 runs 13 residues. The ends lost 6 bases at V and 4 bases at J; junction bases unmatched: 5. CDR1 MNHEY and CDR2 SVGAGI come from the germline V gene. DNA of the CDR3: TGTGCCAGCAGCGCCGGGACAGTCTATGGCTACACCTTC. Its translation: CASSAGTVYGYTF.

The chain employs TRBV4-1 and TRBJ2-3, with a tentative D call TRBD1 (6 bases). Trimming removed 5 bases at V and 3 bases at J, with 12 bases between. The germline V gene encodes CDR1 MGHRA and CDR2 YSYEKL. The CDR3 loop spans 14 amino acids. The CDR3 coding sequence is TGCGCCAGCAGCTACAGGGATAAGACAGATACGCAGTATTTT. Translated: CASSYRDKTDTQYF.

This chain uses TRBV7-9 with TRBJ2-6, with 7 bases matching TRBD1. J gave up 1 base and V 1 base, and 4 bases lay outside the gene matches. This CDR3 region has 17 residues. In germline, CDR1 is SEHNR, CDR2 FQNEAQ (reference sequence). The CDR3 region is CASSLGQGGSGANVLTF. CDR3 DNA sequence: TGTGCCAGCAGCTTAGGACAGGGTGGTTCTGGGGCCAACGTCCTGACTTTC.

The chain joins TRBV12-3 or TRBV12-4 to TRBJ2-2, with unresolved D. This CDR3 is 11 amino acids long. The V end lost 9 bases, the J end lost 1 base, and 3 bases lay between the germline ends. The CDR3 region has the DNA TGTGCCAGTAGGAACACCGGGGAGCTGTTTTTT. This encodes CASRNTGELFF.

CDR3 sequence: CASSFNRQANYGYTF. CDR3 sequence (DNA): TGTGCCAGCAGCTTTAACCGACAGGCTAACTATGGCTACACCTTC. The V and J genes are TRBV7-8 and TRBJ1-2, with a tentative D call TRBD1 (6 bases). V was pared by 3 bases and J by 0 bases, with 11 bases between. The CDR3 is 15 amino acids. Per the germline V gene, CDR1 is SGHVS and CDR2 is FQNEAQ.

The genes are TRBV19 and TRBJ2-1; D uncertain. The germline V gene has CDR1 LNHDA and CDR2 SQIVND (reference sequence). The length of the CDR3 is 15 residues. Between the trimmed V and J ends, which lost 3 bases and 5 bases, there was a span of 14 bases. CDR3 in amino acids: CASSILPSENNEQFF. DNA of the CDR3: TGTGCCAGTAGTATCCTTCCGAGCGAAAACAATGAGCAGTTCTTC. The complete variable domain, with remaining parts taken from reference TRBV19 and TRBJ2-1, reads DGGITQSPKYLFRKEGQNVTLSCEQNLNHDAMYWYRQDPGQGLRLIYYSQIVNDFQKGDIAEGYSVSREKKESFPLTVTSAQKNPTAFYLCASSILPSENNEQFFGPGTRLTVL.

The chain links TRBV30 to TRBJ1-1; 8 positions agree with TRBD1. The trim removed 1 base at V and 8 bases at J, leaving 12 bases unmatched. This CDR3 has 15 amino acids. Per the germline V gene, CDR1 is GTSNPN and CDR2 is SVGIG (reference sequence). CDR3 sequence reads: CAWSGLGTGNMEAFF. Here the CDR3 DNA reads TGTGCCTGGAGTGGCCTTGGGACAGGTAATATGGAAGCTTTCTTT.

This clone was picked up one time. The V call is TRBV5-6, the J call TRBJ1-1; 10 positions match TRBD1. This CDR3 is 15 amino acids long. CDR1 and CDR2 (germline): SGHDT, YYEEEE. V was clipped by 0 bases and J by 4 bases; unmatched bases: 3. The CDR3 here is CASSLGWTGGTEAFF. CDR3 nucleotides: TGTGCCAGCAGCTTGGGGTGGACAGGGGGCACTGAAGCTTTCTTT.

The chain couples TRBV4-1 to TRBJ2-7; TRBD1 matches at 11 bases. The CDR3 sequence is 18 residues long. CDR1 MGHRA and CDR2 YSYEKL come from the germline V gene. The V gene end was trimmed by 4 bases and the J gene end by 4 bases; junction bases not matched to a gene: 15. This chain's CDR3 is CASSLETSTGTGGYEQYF. CDR3 nucleotides: TGCGCCAGCAGCCTAGAAACCTCTACCGGGACAGGGGGGTACGAGCAGTACTTC.

This clone was observed many times. The chain carries TRBV19 and TRBJ1-3, with D perhaps matching TRBD1 (5 bases). Germline lookup yields CDR1 LNHDA and CDR2 SQIVND (reference sequence). The length of the CDR3 is 15 residues. Trimming stripped 6 bases from V and 2 bases from J, with 14 bases between. Written as DNA, the CDR3 is TGTGCCAGTAGACCCGACAGAAGTACTGGAAACACCATATATTTT. Protein product: CASRPDRSTGNTIYF.

The chain links TRBV7-2 to TRBJ1-6; 8 bases align to TRBD1. The germline V gene encodes CDR1 SGHTA and CDR2 FQGNSA. This CDR3 spans 15 amino acids. J was trimmed by 10 bases and V by 4 bases; bases with no gene match: 9. CDR3 in DNA: TGTGCCAGCAGCTCAGGGGGCTCCTCTGACTCACCCCTCCACTTT. It yields the protein CASSSGGSSDSPLHF.

V gene TRBV3-1 (or the pseudogene TRBV3-2) combines with J gene TRBJ1-1, with D possibly matching TRBD1 (6 bases). The CDR3 is made up of 16 amino acids. Trimming took off 1 base at V and 5 bases at J, with 17 bases between the two ends. Germline CDR1 LGHDT, CDR2 YNNKEL (reference sequence). CDR3 sequence: CASSQGDRRQSTEAFF. In nucleotides, the CDR3 is TGTGCCAGCAGCCAAGGTGACAGGCGCCAGAGTACTGAAGCTTTCTTT.

The gene calls are TRBV2 and TRBJ2-1; 9 positions agree with TRBD1. Germline CDR1 is SNHLY and CDR2 is FYNNEI. The ends lost 8 bases at V and 7 bases at J; junction bases unmatched: 6. The CDR3 runs to 13 residues. CDR3 sequence: CASGTGTGNEQFF. The CDR3, as DNA: TGTGCCAGCGGGACAGGGACTGGGAATGAGCAGTTCTTC.